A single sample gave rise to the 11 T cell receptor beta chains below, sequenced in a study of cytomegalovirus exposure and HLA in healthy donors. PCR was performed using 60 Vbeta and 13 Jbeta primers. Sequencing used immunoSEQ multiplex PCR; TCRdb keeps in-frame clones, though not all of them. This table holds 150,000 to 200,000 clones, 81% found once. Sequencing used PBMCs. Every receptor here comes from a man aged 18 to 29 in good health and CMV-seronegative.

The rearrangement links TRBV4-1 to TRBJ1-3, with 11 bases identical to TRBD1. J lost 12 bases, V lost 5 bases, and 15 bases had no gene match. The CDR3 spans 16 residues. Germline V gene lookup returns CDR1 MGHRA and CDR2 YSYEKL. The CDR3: CASSDYWDRGIPSIYF. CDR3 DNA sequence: TGCGCCAGCAGCGACTACTGGGACAGGGGGATCCCCAGCATATATTTT.

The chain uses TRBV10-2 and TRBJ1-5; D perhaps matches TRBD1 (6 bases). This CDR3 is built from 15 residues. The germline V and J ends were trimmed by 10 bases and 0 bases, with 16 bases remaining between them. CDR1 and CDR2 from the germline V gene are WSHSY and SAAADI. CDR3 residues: CATMETGNSNQPQHF. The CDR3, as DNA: TGCGCCACCATGGAAACAGGGAATAGCAATCAGCCCCAGCATTTT.

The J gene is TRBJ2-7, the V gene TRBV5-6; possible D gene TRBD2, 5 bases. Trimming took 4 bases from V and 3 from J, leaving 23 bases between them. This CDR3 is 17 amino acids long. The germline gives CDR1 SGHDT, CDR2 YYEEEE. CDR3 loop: CASSRGSRGRGSYEQYF. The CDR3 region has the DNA TGTGCCAGCAGCCGTGGGAGTCGGGGTAGAGGGAGCTACGAGCAGTACTTC.

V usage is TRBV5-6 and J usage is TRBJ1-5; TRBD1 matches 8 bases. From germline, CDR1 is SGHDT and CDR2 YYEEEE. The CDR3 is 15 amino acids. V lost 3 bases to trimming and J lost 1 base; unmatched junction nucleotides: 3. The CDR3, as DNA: TGTGCCAGCAGCTGGGGGACAGGAAGCAATCAGCCCCAGCATTTT. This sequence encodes CASSWGTGSNQPQHF.

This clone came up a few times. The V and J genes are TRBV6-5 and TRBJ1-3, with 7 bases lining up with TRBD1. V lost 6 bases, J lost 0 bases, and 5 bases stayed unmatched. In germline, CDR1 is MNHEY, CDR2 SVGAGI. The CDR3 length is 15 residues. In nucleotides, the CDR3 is TGTGCCAGCAGCAAAGACAGGGACTCTGGAAACACCATATATTTT. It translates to CASSKDRDSGNTIYF.

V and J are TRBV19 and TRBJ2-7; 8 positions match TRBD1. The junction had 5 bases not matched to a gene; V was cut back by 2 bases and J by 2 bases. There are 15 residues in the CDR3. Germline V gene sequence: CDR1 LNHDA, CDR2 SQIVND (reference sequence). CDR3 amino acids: CASSIQQGVTYEQYF. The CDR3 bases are TGTGCCAGTAGTATACAACAGGGGGTAACCTACGAGCAGTACTTC.

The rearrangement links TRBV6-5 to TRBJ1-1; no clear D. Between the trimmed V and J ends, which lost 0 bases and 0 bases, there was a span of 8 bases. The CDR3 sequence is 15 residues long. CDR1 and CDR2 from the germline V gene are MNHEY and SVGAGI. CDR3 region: CASSYSREMNTEAFF. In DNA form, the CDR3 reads TGTGCCAGCAGTTACTCGCGGGAGATGAACACTGAAGCTTTCTTT.

CDR3 in amino acids: CASSLRGLYGYTF. The CDR3 nucleotides are TGCGCCAGCAGCCTAAGGGGGCTCTATGGCTACACCTTC. The rearrangement links TRBV4-3 to TRBJ1-2, with 7 nucleotides matching TRBD1. Germline V CDR1 and CDR2: LGHNA, YSLEER. The CDR3 is 13 amino acids. Trimming removed 4 bases from V and 4 bases from J; junction bases left unmatched: 3.

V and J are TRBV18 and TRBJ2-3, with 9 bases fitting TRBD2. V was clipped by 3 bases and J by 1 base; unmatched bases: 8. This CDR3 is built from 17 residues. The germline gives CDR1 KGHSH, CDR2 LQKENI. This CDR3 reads CASSPISLAGGTDTQYF. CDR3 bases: TGTGCCAGCTCACCCATTTCGTTAGCGGGAGGCACAGATACGCAGTATTTT.

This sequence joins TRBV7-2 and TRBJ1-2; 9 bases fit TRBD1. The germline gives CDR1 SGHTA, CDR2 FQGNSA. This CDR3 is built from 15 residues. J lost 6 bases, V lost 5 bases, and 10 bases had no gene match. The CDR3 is CASSQAQGAMDGYTF. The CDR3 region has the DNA TGTGCCAGCAGCCAGGCACAGGGGGCGATGGATGGCTACACCTTC.

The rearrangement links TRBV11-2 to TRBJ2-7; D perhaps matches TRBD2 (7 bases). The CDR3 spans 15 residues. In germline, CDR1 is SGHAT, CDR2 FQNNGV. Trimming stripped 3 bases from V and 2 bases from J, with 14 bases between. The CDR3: CASSLVRGPTYEQYF. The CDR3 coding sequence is TGTGCCAGCAGCTTGGTGCGGGGGCCAACCTACGAGCAGTACTTC. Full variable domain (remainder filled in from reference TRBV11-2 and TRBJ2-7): EAGVAQSPRYKIIEKRQSVAFWCNPISGHATLYWYQQILGQGPKLLIQFQNNGVVDDSQLPKDRFSAERLKGVDSTLKIQPAKLEDSAVYLCASSLVRGPTYEQYFGPGTRLTVT.